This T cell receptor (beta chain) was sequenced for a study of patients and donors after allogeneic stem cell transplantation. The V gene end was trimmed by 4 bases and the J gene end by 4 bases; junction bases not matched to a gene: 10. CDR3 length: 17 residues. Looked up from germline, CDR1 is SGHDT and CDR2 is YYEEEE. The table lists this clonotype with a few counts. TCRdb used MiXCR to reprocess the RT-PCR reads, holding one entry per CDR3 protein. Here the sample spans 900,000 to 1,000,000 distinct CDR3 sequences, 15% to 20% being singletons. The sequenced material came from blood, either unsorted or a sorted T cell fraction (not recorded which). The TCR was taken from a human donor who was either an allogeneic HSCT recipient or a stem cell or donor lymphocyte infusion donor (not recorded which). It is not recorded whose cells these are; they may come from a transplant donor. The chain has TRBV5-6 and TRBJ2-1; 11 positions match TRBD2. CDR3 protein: CASSADWGLAVYNEQFF. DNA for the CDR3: TGTGCCAGCAGCGCCGACTGGGGACTAGCGGTTTACAATGAGCAGTTCTTC.